A selection of T cell receptor beta chains follows, all from one sample in a study of CD4 and CD8 cells across lung adenocarcinoma regions. Each CDR3 protein gets one entry after TCRdb re-called the PCR reads with MiXCR. The sample holds just over 20,000 distinct CDR3 sequences, approximately 49% seen once. Sequenced sample: CD8+ T cells from the center of a lung tumor. The source of these receptors is a female donor with lung adenocarcinoma. The CD4 and CD8 labels of this study may be unreliable. Each CDR3 is given with its conserved first and last residue. The D gene is left open where the match is weak. Rows give clone size only sometimes, using once, few, many, or a class for an expanded clone.

J | size | V | D | CDR3 | DNA
TRBJ2-2 | many | TRBV6-5 | . | CASSYSRGGEVELFF | TGTGCCAGCAGTTACTCGAGAGGGGGGGAAGTGGAGCTGTTTTTT
TRBJ2-5 | few | TRBV30 | TRBD2 | CAWTRTSGRRETQYF | TGTGCCTGGACCCGGACTAGCGGGAGGCGTGAGACCCAGTACTTC
TRBJ2-5 | . | TRBV6-1 | TRBD2 | CASRTSGTETQYF | TGTGCCAGCCGAACTAGCGGGACAGAGACGCAGTACTTC
TRBJ2-2 | . | TRBV6-1 | . | CASSSARVSTDALFF | TGTGCCAGCAGTAGCGCGAGAGTGAGCACCGATGCGCTGTTTTTT
TRBJ2-5 | . | TRBV27 | . | CASRPAAEGTQYF | TGTGCCAGCAGACCCGCGGCCGAGGGGACGCAGTACTTC
TRBJ2-3 | . | TRBV27 | . | CAGGHQDTQYF | TGTGCCGGCGGTCACCAAGATACGCAGTATTTC
TRBJ2-3 | few | TRBV11-2 | . | CASSLGGDTDTQYF | TGTGCCAGCAGCTTAGGGGGAGACACAGATACGCAGTATTTT
TRBJ2-1 | . | TRBV7-6 | TRBD2 | CASRPGLAGDEQFF | TGTGCCAGCAGACCCGGACTAGCGGGGGATGAGCAGTTCTTC
TRBJ2-1 | . | TRBV6-1 | TRBD2 | CASRTGTSTYNEQFF | TGTGCCAGCAGAACCGGGACTAGCACTTACAATGAGCAGTTCTTC
TRBJ1-4 | . | TRBV6-1 | TRBD1 | CASRDLGQLEKLFF | TGTGCCAGCAGGGATCTGGGACAGCTTGAAAAACTGTTTTTT
TRBJ2-1 | . | TRBV5-4 | . | CASEEGNEQFF | TGTGCCAGCGAGGAGGGGAATGAGCAGTTCTTC
TRBJ2-5 | . | TRBV10-3 | . | CAGQGGGEGDIQYF | TGTGCGGGGCAGGGGGGCGGAGAGGGAGACATCCAGTACTTC
TRBJ2-7 | few | TRBV7-2 | . | CASSLVVYEQYF | TGTGCCAGCAGCTTAGTGGTCTACGAGCAGTACTTC
TRBJ2-5 | few | TRBV6-1 | TRBD1 | CASSEDRGETQYF | TGTGCCAGCAGTGAAGACAGGGGGGAGACCCAGTACTTC
TRBJ2-7 | . | TRBV10-1 | TRBD1 | CASPQGATYEQYF | TGCGCCAGCCCCCAGGGGGCCACCTACGAGCAGTACTTC
TRBJ2-3 | few | TRBV6-1 | . | CASSPPGTDTQYF | TGTGCCAGCAGCCCCCCGGGCACAGATACGCAGTATTTT
TRBJ2-3 | . | TRBV6-1 | TRBD2 | CASGVGAGDTDTQYF | TGTGCCAGCGGTGTAGGGGCGGGAGACACAGATACGCAGTATTTC
TRBJ1-2 | . | TRBV4-1 | . | CASTTGSGQGYYGYTF | TGCGCCAGCACCACCGGGTCGGGCCAGGGATACTATGGCTACACCTTC
TRBJ2-2 | . | TRBV12-3/TRBV12-4 | . | CASSPDTGELFF | TGTGCCAGCAGCCCGGATACCGGGGAGCTGTTTTTT
TRBJ2-6 | medium-sized | TRBV7-2 | TRBD1 | CASSFRGTGVMGANVLTF | TGTGCCAGCAGCTTTCGCGGGACAGGGGTCATGGGGGCCAACGTCCTGACTTTC
TRBJ2-7 | . | TRBV25-1 | TRBD2 | CASAPGLAGSPSYEQYF | TGTGCCAGCGCTCCGGGACTAGCGGGATCCCCGTCCTACGAGCAGTACTTC
TRBJ2-5 | . | TRBV6-1 | . | CASRVDRTQETQYF | TGTGCCAGCAGGGTCGACAGGACCCAAGAGACCCAGTACTTC
TRBJ1-1 | once | TRBV4-1 | . | CASSQRAMNTEAFF | TGCGCCAGCAGCCAAAGAGCAATGAACACTGAAGCTTTCTTT
TRBJ2-5 | . | TRBV10-3 | . | CAVGDGGPGPDTQYF | TGTGCCGTGGGTGACGGGGGCCCCGGCCCAGATACCCAGTACTTC
TRBJ2-3 | once | TRBV14 | . | CASSLVLCSTDTQYF | TGTGCCAGCAGCCTCGTGCTCTGTTCCACAGACACTCAGTATTTT
TRBJ2-3 | few | TRBV9 | TRBD1 | CASSIRDRSTDTQYF | TGTGCCAGCAGCATCCGGGACAGGAGCACAGATACGCAGTATTTT
TRBJ2-4 | . | TRBV10-1 | . | CASSEGARENIQYF | TGCGCCAGCAGTGAGGGGGCCCGCGAAAACATTCAGTACTTC
TRBJ2-2 | large | TRBV25-1 | . | CASSEYAATGELFF | TGTGCCAGCAGTGAATACGCAGCCACCGGGGAGCTGTTTTTT
TRBJ2-3 | . | TRBV6-1 | . | CASSERWVTDTQYF | TGTGCCAGCAGTGAAAGGTGGGTCACAGATACGCAGTATTTT
TRBJ2-5 | . | TRBV6-1 | TRBD2 | CASSEQTGGPKETQYF | TGTGCCAGCAGTGAACAGACGGGGGGGCCTAAGGAGACCCAGTACTTC
TRBJ2-3 | . | TRBV6-5 | . | CARGYQAVSTDTQYF | TGTGCCAGGGGTTACCAGGCTGTGAGCACAGATACGCAGTATTTT
TRBJ2-1 | . | TRBV25-1 | . | CASSFEKGYEQFF | TGTGCCAGCAGTTTCGAAAAGGGCTATGAGCAGTTCTTC
TRBJ2-5 | medium-sized | TRBV27 | . | CASSLWMTEETQYF | TGTGCCAGCAGTTTATGGATGACAGAAGAGACCCAGTACTTC
TRBJ2-5 | . | TRBV29-1 | . | CSVATPQRAETQYF | TGCAGCGTCGCCACGCCCCAGCGGGCGGAGACCCAGTACTTC
TRBJ2-3 | . | TRBV10-3 | . | CAVKGASDKDTQYF | TGTGCGGTCAAGGGAGCCAGTGACAAAGATACGCAGTATTTC
TRBJ2-1 | few | TRBV4-1 | . | CASSQRAPYNEQFF | TGCGCCAGCAGCCAGAGGGCCCCCTACAATGAGCAGTTCTTC
TRBJ2-1 | few | TRBV10-1 | TRBD2 | CASSEAGGPYNEQFF | TGCGCCAGCAGTGAAGCGGGGGGCCCCTACAATGAGCAGTTCTTC
TRBJ1-2 | many | TRBV6-1 | . | CASSEMQGTPYGYTF | TGTGCCAGCAGTGAAATGCAAGGGACACCCTATGGCTACACCTTC
TRBJ2-5 | few | TRBV6-5 | TRBD1 | CASSCEDREWQETQYF | TGTGCCAGCAGTTGCGAAGACAGGGAATGGCAAGAGACCCAGTACTTC
TRBJ1-1 | few | TRBV4-1 | . | CASSQVLRRGNTEAFF | TGCGCCAGCAGCCAAGTGTTAAGAAGGGGGAACACTGAAGCTTTCTTT
TRBJ2-1 | . | TRBV27 | TRBD2 | CASSSPEASGTYAQFF | TGTGCCAGCAGCTCTCCGGAGGCTAGCGGGACTTATGCGCAGTTCTTC
TRBJ2-1 | . | TRBV10-3 | TRBD2 | CAISDVRGGDEQFF | TGTGCCATCAGTGATGTCCGGGGAGGGGATGAGCAGTTCTTC
TRBJ2-3 | . | TRBV6-5 | TRBD1 | CASSYSQGANTDTQYF | TGTGCCAGCAGTTACTCACAGGGGGCTAACACAGATACGCAGTATTTT
TRBJ2-1 | . | TRBV6-1 | . | CASGIHRVRTNTQYF | TGTGCCAGCGGCATCCACAGGGTGCGCACAAATACGCAGTACTTT
TRBJ2-3 | . | TRBV27 | TRBD2 | CARGTGRGDTDTQYF | TGTGCCAGGGGTACCGGGCGGGGGGACACAGATACGCAGTATTTC
TRBJ2-3 | . | TRBV3-1 | . | CASSQGGGLPLDTQYF | TGTGCCAGCAGCCAAGGGGGGGGGCTTCCTTTAGATACGCAGTATTTT
TRBJ2-7 | . | TRBV7-2 | . | CASSLLPHLGYEQYF | TGTGCCAGCAGCTTACTTCCTCACCTAGGCTACGAGCAGTACTTC
TRBJ2-3 | . | TRBV10-3 | . | CALRAVSPNAQYF | TGTGCCCTCCGGGCTGTGAGCCCAAATGCGCAGTACTTT
TRBJ2-3 | many | TRBV27 | . | CAGGPPDTQYF | TGTGCGGGCGGTCCTCCAGATACGCAGTACTTT
TRBJ2-5 | . | TRBV10-3 | . | CAGRLGGRDQETQYF | TGTGCCGGGAGGCTCGGGGGCAGAGACCAAGAGACGCAGTACTTT
TRBJ2-5 | . | TRBV9 | . | CASSVATQGSLETQYF | TGTGCCAGCAGCGTAGCGACACAGGGATCCCTCGAGACCCAGTACTTC
TRBJ2-1 | many | TRBV4-1 | . | CASSQSGGLYNEQFF | TGCGCCAGCAGCCAAAGTGGAGGACTCTACAATGAGCAGTTCTTC
TRBJ1-6 | many | TRBV6-1 | TRBD1 | CASSSIMTGGGSPLHF | TGTGCCAGCAGCTCAATAATGACAGGGGGAGGCTCACCCCTCCACTTT
TRBJ2-1 | few | TRBV7-2 | . | CASSLGLAGETQFF | TGTGCCAGCAGCTTAGGACTAGCAGGGGAGACCCAGTTCTTC
TRBJ2-3 | . | TRBV6-1 | . | CASSEVPGTGANKTQYF | TGTGCCAGCAGTGAAGTTCCGGGGACGGGGGCCAACAAGACGCAGTATTTT
TRBJ2-3 | . | TRBV6-1 | . | CARGVLAGNTDAQYF | TGTGCCAGGGGCGTACTGGCTGGAAACACAGATGCGCAGTATTTT
TRBJ2-3 | few | TRBV7-9 | . | CASSLRGDTDTQYF | TGTGCCAGCAGCTTAAGGGGAGACACAGATACGCAGTATTTT